The T cell receptor (beta chain) described here comes from a study of Graves' ophthalmopathy and Graves' hyperthyroidism. Investigators amplified TCR beta CDR3 regions from RNA transcripts. The authors performed first-round RT-PCR with HTBI primers and then a second-round multiplex PCR. TCRdb re-analysed the multiplex PCR reads in MiXCR, keeping a single row per CDR3 protein. The table records over a million distinct CDR3 sequences, 35% to 40% of them present only once. The V segment lost 8 bases and the J segment 10 bases; nucleotides outside the gene matches: 3. The CDR3 is 9 amino acids. Germline V CDR1 and CDR2: SQVTM, ANQGSEA.

Specimen: peripheral blood or thyroid tissue (not recorded which). This receptor was obtained from an adult man with Graves' hyperthyroidism. V gene TRBV29-1 combines with J gene TRBJ1-1; TRBD1 matches 8 bases. The CDR3 protein is CSTGQGAFF. The CDR3 DNA sequence: TGCAGCACCGGACAGGGAGCTTTCTTT.